Presented here are 21 T cell receptor beta chains from one specimen sequenced in a study of OX40 agonist ivuxolimab in advanced cancers. TCRdb's table, derived via immunoSEQ multiplex PCR, lists solely in-frame clones and lacks some. This table holds around 60,000 clones, under 90% found once. Here the sequenced sample was CD4+ or CD8+ T cells sorted from blood, taken in a trial of the OX40 agonist ivuxolimab. The source is an adult with an advanced solid tumor such as melanoma, head and neck, liver or kidney cancer.

The V gene is TRBV6-5, the J gene TRBJ2-3; 9 nucleotides align to TRBD2. Trimming removed 4 bases from V and 6 bases from J; junction bases left unmatched: 11. This CDR3 is 16 amino acids long. Germline V gene sequence: CDR1 MNHEY, CDR2 SVGAGI. The CDR3 DNA follows: TGTGCCAGCAGTTCCGGGACTAGCCCAAGGGGGGATACGCAGTATTTT. Its translation is CASSSGTSPRGDTQYF.

The chain has TRBV18 and TRBJ1-1, with 7 bases fitting TRBD1. V trimming: 3 bases; J trimming: 0 bases; junction bases outside the gene matches: 1. This CDR3 spans 14 amino acids. Germline assignment: CDR1 KGHSH and CDR2 LQKENI. CDR3 in amino acids: CASSPGTVNTEAFF. The CDR3 DNA follows: TGTGCCAGCTCACCCGGGACAGTGAACACTGAAGCTTTCTTT.

This clone was observed once. The chain combines TRBV30 with TRBJ1-5; D gene unclear. Trimming removed 5 bases from V and 0 bases from J, with 8 bases in between. CDR3 size: 13 residues. Germline V gene lookup returns CDR1 GTSNPN and CDR2 SVGIG (reference sequence). CDR3 DNA sequence: TGTGCCTGGGCGGGAGATAGCAATCAGCCCCAGCATTTT. Translating gives CAWAGDSNQPQHF.

CDR3 loop: CASSQRAGGPTTQYF. In nucleotides, the CDR3 is TGTGCCAGCTCACAACGGGCGGGAGGGCCTACGACGCAGTATTTT. The rearrangement links TRBV18 to TRBJ2-3, with 9 positions matching TRBD2. The CDR3 has 15 amino acids. The trim removed 4 bases at V and 9 bases at J, leaving 11 bases unmatched. The germline CDR1 and CDR2 sequences are KGHSH and LQKENI. Full variable domain (outside the CDR3, taken from reference TRBV18 and TRBJ2-3): NAGVMQNPRHLVRRRGQEARLRCSPMKGHSHVYWYRQLPEEGLKFMVYLQKENIIDESGMPKERFSAEFPKEGPSILRIQQVVRGDSAAYFCASSQRAGGPTTQYFGPGTRLTVL.

This chain joins TRBV2 and TRBJ1-2, with D possibly matching TRBD1 (5 bases). Germline V CDR1 and CDR2: SNHLY, FYNNEI. There are 12 residues in the CDR3. V dropped 8 bases and J dropped 5 bases, with 12 bases sitting between them. CDR3 amino acids: CASVDGGYGYTF. For the CDR3, the DNA is TGTGCCAGCGTCGACGGGGGGTATGGCTACACCTTC. The variable domain in full, with the rest retrieved from reference TRBV2 and TRBJ1-2, is EPEVTQTPSHQVTQMGQEVILRCVPISNHLYFYWYRQILGQKVEFLVSFYNNEISEKSEIFDDQFSVERPDGSNFTLKIRSTKLEDSAMYFCASVDGGYGYTFGSGTRLTVV.

This clone was recorded once. The chain uses TRBV7-6 and TRBJ1-3; D not resolved. The CDR3 spans 15 residues. V was trimmed by 4 bases and J by 0 bases, leaving 10 bases between them. Germline CDR1 reads SGHVS; CDR2 reads FNYEAQ. The CDR3 DNA reads as TGTGCCAGCAGCTCTGACGTAATCTCTGGAAACACCATATATTTT. The encoded protein is CASSSDVISGNTIYF. Based on the CDR3 plus reference TRBV7-6 and TRBJ1-3, the full variable domain is GAGVSQSPRYKVTKRGQDVALRCDPISGHVSLYWYRQALGQGPEFLTYFNYEAQQDKSGLPNDRFSAERPEGSISTLTIQRTEQRDSAMYRCASSSDVISGNTIYFGEGSWLTVV.

This chain joins TRBV6-1 and TRBJ2-1; D might be TRBD2 (5 bases). This CDR3 is built from 13 residues. With 6 bases removed from V and 7 bases from J, the gap between germline ends came to 13 bases. Looked up from germline, CDR1 is MNHNS and CDR2 is SASEGT. The CDR3 region is CASSRGTVNEQFF. As DNA, the CDR3 is TGTGCCAGCAGCCGGGGAACTGTTAATGAGCAGTTCTTC.

The chain is built from TRBV7-2 and TRBJ2-1, with 13 nucleotides matching TRBD2. With V trimmed by 1 base and J by 8 bases, 2 bases remained unmatched. CDR3 size: 15 residues. CDR1 and CDR2 (germline): SGHTA, FQGNSA. CDR3 nucleotides: TGTGCCAGCAGCTTAGGACTAGCGGGGGGCGATGAGCAGTTCTTC. Translation: CASSLGLAGGDEQFF.

This clone showed up just a few times. The chain recombines TRBV4-2 with TRBJ1-5, with a weak D call TRBD1 (6 bases). V lost 1 base to trimming and J lost 7 bases, with 11 bases between them. The CDR3 covers 14 residues. Germline CDR1 reads LGHNA; CDR2 reads YNFKEQ. This CDR3 reads CASSQGAGDQPQHF. CDR3 sequence (DNA): TGTGCCAGCAGCCAAGGGGCAGGGGACCAGCCCCAGCATTTT.

The V and J genes are TRBV6-1 and TRBJ1-4; a possible D gene is TRBD1 (5 bases). Looked up from germline, CDR1 is MNHNS and CDR2 is SASEGT. With 5 bases removed from V and 0 bases from J, the gap between germline ends came to 10 bases. The CDR3 is 15 amino acids. The CDR3 protein is CASSSPGATNEKLFF. The CDR3 DNA sequence: TGTGCCAGCAGTAGCCCGGGGGCAACTAATGAAAAACTGTTTTTT.

The gene calls are TRBV7-8 and TRBJ2-7; D is uncertain. The CDR3 extends over 13 amino acids. Germline CDR1 reads SGHVS; CDR2 reads FQNEAQ. V shed 8 bases and J shed 2 bases, with 13 bases lying between them. The CDR3 DNA reads TGTGCCAGCTCAAGGAGAGGCCCCTACGAGCAGTACTTC. Protein sequence: CASSRRGPYEQYF. The whole variable domain, filled in from reference TRBV7-8 and TRBJ2-7, reads GAGVSQSPRYKVAKRGQDVALRCDPISGHVSLFWYQQALGQGPEFLTYFQNEAQLDKSGLPSDRFFAERPEGSVSTLKIQRTQQEDSAVYLCASSRRGPYEQYFGPGTRLTVT.

This chain joins TRBV6-5 and TRBJ2-5, with D possibly matching TRBD2 (6 bases). The CDR3 sequence is 14 residues long. Per germline, CDR1 MNHEY and CDR2 SVGAGI. The V gene lost 0 bases and the J gene lost 4 bases, with 9 bases spanning the gap. CDR3 loop: CASSYSWRGETQYF. The CDR3 nucleotides read TGTGCCAGCAGTTACTCGTGGCGGGGAGAGACCCAGTACTTC.

This sequence joins TRBV5-6 and TRBJ2-3, with unresolved D. V was trimmed by 2 bases and J by 5 bases, leaving 3 bases between them. This CDR3 has 11 amino acids. Germline V CDR1 and CDR2: SGHDT, YYEEEE. The CDR3 region has the DNA TGTGCCAGCAGCTTAGAAGATACGCAGTATTTT. It encodes CASSLEDTQYF.

This clone occurred once. The chain joins TRBV15 to TRBJ2-2, with 9 bases aligning to TRBD2. The CDR3 contains 14 residues. In germline, CDR1 is LNHNV, CDR2 YYDKDF (reference sequence). V trimming: 7 bases; J trimming: 1 base; junction bases outside the gene matches: 1. CDR3 DNA: TGTGCCACCACTAGCGGGGTGAACACCGGGGAGCTGTTTTTT. Its protein product is CATTSGVNTGELFF.

The chain links TRBV7-2 to TRBJ2-3; a possible D gene is TRBD2 (6 bases). V lost 5 bases and J lost 6, with 15 bases in between. Germline loops: CDR1 SGHTA, CDR2 FQGNSA. CDR3 length: 14 residues. The CDR3 nucleotides are TGTGCCAGCAGCCCTACCGGGACTGGGGATACGCAGTATTTT. It yields the protein CASSPTGTGDTQYF.

This sequence joins TRBV2 and TRBJ1-4; D is unclear. V was clipped by 3 bases and J by 7 bases, with 3 bases between them. Germline lookup yields CDR1 SNHLY and CDR2 FYNNEI. This CDR3 contains 11 residues. CDR3 amino acids: CASSDTEKLFF. CDR3 bases: TGTGCCAGCAGTGACACTGAAAAACTGTTTTTT.

The rearrangement uses TRBV2 and TRBJ2-2; no clear D gene. Deletions cut 7 bases from V and 5 bases from J, with 11 bases between. CDR1 is SNHLY, CDR2 FYNNEI, per germline. There are 13 residues in the CDR3. The DNA of the CDR3 is TGTGCCAGCAATCCGGGTGAGACCGGGGAGCTGTTTTTT. Residues: CASNPGETGELFF. Together with reference TRBV2 and TRBJ2-2, the CDR3 gives the full variable domain: EPEVTQTPSHQVTQMGQEVILRCVPISNHLYFYWYRQILGQKVEFLVSFYNNEISEKSEIFDDQFSVERPDGSNFTLKIRSTKLEDSAMYFCASNPGETGELFFGEGSRLTVL.

This clone was picked up a small number of times. The rearrangement links TRBV10-1 to TRBJ1-1; TRBD1 matches at 7 bases. CDR3 length: 15 amino acids. Germline CDR1 reads WNHNN; CDR2 reads SYGVQD (reference sequence). V shed 10 bases and J 0 bases; nucleotides not matched to a gene: 11. The CDR3 reads CATLFPGQLNTEAFF. Here the CDR3 DNA reads TGCGCCACCCTCTTCCCGGGACAGTTGAACACTGAAGCTTTCTTT.

In DNA, the CDR3 is TGTGCCAGCAGTTTGATGGGCTACGGCACTGAAGCTTTCTTT. It is translated as CASSLMGYGTEAFF. V and J are TRBV5-4 and TRBJ1-1; the D is unclear. Germline CDR1 and CDR2: SGHNT and YYREEE (reference sequence). CDR3 length equals 14 residues. The V gene lost 5 bases and the J gene lost 4 bases, with 15 bases spanning the gap.

In its sample, this clone was seen a few times. The CDR3 here is CASTPRGAYNEAFF. For the CDR3, the DNA is TGTGCCAGTACCCCGCGGGGGGCTTATAATGAAGCTTTCTTT. This sequence joins TRBV19 and TRBJ1-1; D is perhaps TRBD1 (6 bases). The V gene lost 7 bases and the J gene lost 7 bases, with 19 bases spanning the gap. Germline V gene sequence: CDR1 LNHDA, CDR2 SQIVND (reference sequence). The CDR3 has 14 amino acids.

This clone was counted a few times. The chain combines TRBV29-1 with TRBJ2-2, with a possible D match to TRBD1 (6 bases). Germline loops: CDR1 SQVTM, CDR2 ANQGSEA. V lost 2 bases, J lost 5 bases, and 12 bases lay in between. The CDR3 extends over 14 amino acids. For the CDR3, the DNA is TGCAGCGTTGAAAGCAGGGGTCGGACCGGGGAGCTGTTTTTT. Translation gives CSVESRGRTGELFF.